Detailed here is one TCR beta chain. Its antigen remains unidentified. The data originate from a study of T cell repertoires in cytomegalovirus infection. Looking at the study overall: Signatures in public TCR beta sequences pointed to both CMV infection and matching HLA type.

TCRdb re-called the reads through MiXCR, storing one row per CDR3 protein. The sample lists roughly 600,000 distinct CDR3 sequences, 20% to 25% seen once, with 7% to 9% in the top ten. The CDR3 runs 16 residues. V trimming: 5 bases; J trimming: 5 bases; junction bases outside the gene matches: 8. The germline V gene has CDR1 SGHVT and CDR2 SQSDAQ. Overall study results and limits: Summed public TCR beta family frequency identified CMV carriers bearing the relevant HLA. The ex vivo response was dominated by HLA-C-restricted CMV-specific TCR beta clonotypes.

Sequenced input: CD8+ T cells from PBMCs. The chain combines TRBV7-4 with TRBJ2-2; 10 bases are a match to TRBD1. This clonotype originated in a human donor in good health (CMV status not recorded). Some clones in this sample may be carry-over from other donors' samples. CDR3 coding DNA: TGTGCCAGCAGCAGCCCGGGACAGGGGATGACCGGGGAGCTGTTTTTT. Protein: CASSSPGQGMTGELFF.